Each of the 10 T cell receptor beta chains below was sequenced from the same sample in a study of Ad26.COV2.S vaccination and SARS-CoV-2 variants. Documented treatment: around 19 received Ad26.COV2.S at low or high dose, single or two shots; about 5 received placebo; per-sample allocation not given. Collection of samples fell on day 63 after the first vaccine or placebo injection. Only in-frame clones appear in the TCRdb table, and some are missing; sequencing was by immunoSEQ multiplex PCR. Found here are some 480,000 clones, about 83% of them singletons; the top ten hold 9.5% to 15%. Specimen: peripheral blood, collected in a trial of Ad26.COV2.S vaccine versus placebo. The receptors were sampled from a person between 18 and 65 years old who received the Ad26.COV2.S COVID-19 vaccine or a placebo.

This clone came up once. DNA of the CDR3: TGTGCCAGCAGCTGGGGAGGGAACCAGCCCCAGCATTTT. Translated, it gives CASSWGGNQPQHF. The rearrangement joins TRBV7-2 to TRBJ1-5, with D hard to call. The V gene's germline CDR1 is SGHTA and CDR2 FQGNSA. With 4 bases removed from V and 7 bases from J, the gap between germline ends came to 11 bases. The CDR3 consists of 13 residues.

The V gene is TRBV2, the J gene TRBJ1-1; 10 bases fit TRBD1. V was pared by 0 bases and J by 5 bases, with 12 bases of the junction left unmatched. Germline CDR1 SNHLY, CDR2 FYNNEI. The CDR3 is made up of 18 amino acids. The DNA of the CDR3 is TGTGCCAGCAGTGAAGCCGGGACAGGGGTTCGAGTAGGGACTGAAGCTTTCTTT. Translating it yields CASSEAGTGVRVGTEAFF.

This chain joins TRBV6-2 or TRBV6-3 and TRBJ1-1, with 8 positions matching TRBD1. CDR1 MNHEY and CDR2 SVGEGT come from the germline V gene. Germline trimming cut 5 bases from V and 1 base from J; bases unmatched to any gene: 15. This CDR3 is 18 amino acids long. The CDR3 reads CASSGTRQGIRGNTEAFF. In DNA form, the CDR3 reads TGTGCCAGCAGTGGAACGCGACAGGGGATACGTGGGAACACTGAAGCTTTCTTT.

The gene calls are TRBV7-2 and TRBJ1-2; D ambiguous. The CDR3 runs to 15 residues. The germline V and J ends were trimmed by 5 bases and 5 bases, with 18 bases remaining between them. CDR1 and CDR2 from the germline V gene are SGHTA and FQGNSA. In DNA form, the CDR3 reads TGTGCCAGCAGCCCCGGGTCGCGGACGGGATATGGCTACACCTTC. Amino acids: CASSPGSRTGYGYTF.

The chain joins TRBV5-4 to TRBJ2-7; 7 nucleotides agree with TRBD2. The V gene end was trimmed by 3 bases and the J gene end by 7 bases; junction bases not matched to a gene: 16. The CDR3 spans 16 residues. CDR1 SGHNT and CDR2 YYREEE come from the germline V gene (reference sequence). The CDR3 region is CASSSQSGTTPGEQYF. CDR3 sequence (DNA): TGTGCCAGCAGCTCACAATCCGGGACTACCCCTGGGGAGCAGTACTTC.

The genes are TRBV5-1 and TRBJ2-1; D is unclear. CDR3 length: 15 amino acids. V gave up 0 bases and J gave up 0 bases, with 7 bases separating them. Per germline, CDR1 SGHRS and CDR2 YFSETQ. In nucleotides, the CDR3 is TGCGCCAGCAGCTTGGTGGCTAGCTCCTACAATGAGCAGTTCTTC. Protein sequence: CASSLVASSYNEQFF.

V is TRBV5-4 and J is TRBJ1-2; D perhaps matches TRBD1 (6 bases). CDR3 size: 13 residues. Germline assignment: CDR1 SGHNT and CDR2 YYREEE (reference sequence). With 4 bases removed from V and 4 bases from J, the gap between germline ends came to 11 bases. The CDR3 DNA sequence: TGTGCCAGCAGCCCGAGGACAGCCTATGGCTACACCTTC. As protein: CASSPRTAYGYTF.

The V call is TRBV7-9, the J call TRBJ2-1; no clear D. Between the trimmed V and J ends, which lost 3 bases and 9 bases, there was a span of 6 bases. This CDR3 is built from 11 residues. Germline V gene sequence: CDR1 SEHNR, CDR2 FQNEAQ (reference sequence). The chain's CDR3 is CASSFRGEQFF. The DNA for the CDR3 is TGTGCCAGCAGCTTCCGCGGTGAGCAGTTCTTC.

This clone has just one count. This chain uses TRBV11-1 with TRBJ2-1; D is uncertain. Trimming removed 1 base at V and 9 bases at J, with 4 bases between. This CDR3 region has 11 residues. The germline CDR1 and CDR2 sequences are SGHAT and FQDESV (reference sequence). The CDR3 here is CASSLEGEQFF. The CDR3 bases are TGTGCCAGCAGCTTAGAGGGTGAGCAGTTCTTC.

The chain employs TRBV27 and TRBJ2-7, with D tentatively TRBD2 (5 bases). CDR1 and CDR2 from the germline V gene are MNHEY and SMNVEV (reference sequence). Deletions cut 6 bases from V and 5 bases from J, with 14 bases between. The CDR3 has 13 residues. CDR3 region: CASRAMEVDEQYF. In nucleotides, the CDR3 is TGTGCCAGCAGAGCGATGGAGGTCGACGAGCAGTACTTC.